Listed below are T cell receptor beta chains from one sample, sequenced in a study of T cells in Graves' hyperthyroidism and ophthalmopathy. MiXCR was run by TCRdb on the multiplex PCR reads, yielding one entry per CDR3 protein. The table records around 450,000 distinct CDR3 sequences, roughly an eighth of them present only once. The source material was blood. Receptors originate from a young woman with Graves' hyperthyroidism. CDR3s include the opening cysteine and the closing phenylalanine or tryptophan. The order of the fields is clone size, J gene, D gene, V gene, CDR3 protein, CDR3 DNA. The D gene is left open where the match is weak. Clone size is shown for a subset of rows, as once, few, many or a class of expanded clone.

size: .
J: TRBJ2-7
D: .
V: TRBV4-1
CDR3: CASSQIDLTGTLGYEQYF
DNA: TGCGCCAGCAGCCAAATAGATTTAACCGGGACGCTCGGCTACGAGCAGTACTTC

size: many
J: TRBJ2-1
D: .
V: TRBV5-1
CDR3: CASSPRQGGYNEQFF
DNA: TGCGCCAGCAGCCCAAGACAGGGAGGGTACAATGAGCAGTTCTTC

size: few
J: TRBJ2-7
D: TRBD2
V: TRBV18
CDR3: CASTRQRAGVSEQYF
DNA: TGTGCCAGCACGAGACAACGGGCGGGAGTAAGCGAGCAGTACTTC

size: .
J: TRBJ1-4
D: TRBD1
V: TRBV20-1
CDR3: CSADRGKNEKLFF
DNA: TGCAGTGCTGACAGGGGGAAGAATGAAAAACTGTTTTTT

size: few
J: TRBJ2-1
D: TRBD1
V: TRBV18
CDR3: CASSPKTGLYEQFF
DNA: TGTGCCAGCTCACCTAAGACAGGGTTGTATGAGCAGTTCTTC

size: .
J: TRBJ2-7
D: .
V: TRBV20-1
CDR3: CSANRTEGAYEQYF
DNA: TGCAGTGCTAACCGAACGGAGGGAGCCTACGAGCAGTACTTC

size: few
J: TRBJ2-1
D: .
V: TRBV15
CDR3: CATSRDRGTSSSYNEQFF
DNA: TGTGCCACCAGCAGAGATAGGGGGACAAGTAGCTCCTACAATGAGCAGTTCTTC

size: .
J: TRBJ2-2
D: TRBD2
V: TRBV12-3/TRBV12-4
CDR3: CASSSLGLAGVTRELLF
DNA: TGTGCCAGCAGTTCCCTTGGACTAGCGGGAGTCACCAGGGAGCTGCTTTTT

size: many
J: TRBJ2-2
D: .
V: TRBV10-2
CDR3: CASSEWARGTGELFF
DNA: TGCGCCAGCAGTGAGTGGGCAAGGGGCACCGGGGAGCTGTTTTTT

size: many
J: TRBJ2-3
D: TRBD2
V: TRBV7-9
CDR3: CASSSYSGRVSTDTQYF
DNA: TGTGCCAGCAGCTCCTATAGCGGGAGGGTTAGCACAGATACGCAGTATTTT

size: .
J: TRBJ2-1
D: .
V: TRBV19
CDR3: CASSIGGAPYNEQFF
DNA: TGTGCCAGTAGTATAGGGGGGGCTCCCTACAATGAGCAGTTCTTC

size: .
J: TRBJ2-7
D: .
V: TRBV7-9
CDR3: CASSPTRSEQYF
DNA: TGTGCCAGCAGCCCCACTCGTAGCGAGCAGTACTTC

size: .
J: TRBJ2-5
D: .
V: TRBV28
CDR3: CASSKAGRGVNF
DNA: TGTGCCAGCAGCAAAGCCGGGCGTGGGGTGAACTTC

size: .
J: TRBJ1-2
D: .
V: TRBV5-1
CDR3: CASSVDGGMHYGYTF
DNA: TGCGCCAGCAGCGTTGACGGTGGGATGCACTATGGCTACACCTTC

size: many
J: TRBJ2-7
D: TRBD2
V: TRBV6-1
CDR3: CASSREVSGSYEQYF
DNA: TGTGCCAGCAGTCGCGAGGTTAGCGGGAGTTACGAGCAGTACTTC

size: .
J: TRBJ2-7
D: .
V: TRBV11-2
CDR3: CASSSLPGQAVNEQYF
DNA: TGTGCTTCCAGCAGCTTACCGGGACAAGCGGTCAACGAGCAGTACTTC

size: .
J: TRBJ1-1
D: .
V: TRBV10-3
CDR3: CAISEQVNTEAFF
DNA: TGTGCCATCAGTGAGCAGGTGAACACTGAAGCTTTCTTT

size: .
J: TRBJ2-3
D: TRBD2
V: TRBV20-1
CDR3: CSARAPEREWLGNTQYF
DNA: TGCAGTGCTAGAGCCCCAGAGCGGGAGTGGCTCGGAAATACGCAGTATTTT

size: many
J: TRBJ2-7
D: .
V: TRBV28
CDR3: CASSLGPLMAGPVSYEQYF
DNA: TGTGCCAGCAGTTTAGGCCCCTTGATGGCAGGCCCTGTGTCCTACGAGCAGTACTTC

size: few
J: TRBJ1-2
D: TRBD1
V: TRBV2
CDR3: CASSDATGGANYGYTF
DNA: TGTGCCAGCAGTGATGCGACAGGGGGCGCGAACTATGGCTACACCTTC

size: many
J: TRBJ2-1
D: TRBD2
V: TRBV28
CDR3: CASSELAGDYNEQFF
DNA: TGTGCCAGCAGTGAACTAGCGGGGGACTACAATGAGCAGTTCTTC

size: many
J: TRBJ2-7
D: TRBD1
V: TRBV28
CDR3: CASSILTGAYEQYF
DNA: TGTGCCAGCAGCATCTTGACAGGGGCCTACGAGCAGTACTTC

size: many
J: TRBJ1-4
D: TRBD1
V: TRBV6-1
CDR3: CASRRYGTANGLRSEKLFF
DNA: TGTGCCAGCAGGCGCTACGGGACAGCTAACGGGTTACGTAGTGAAAAACTGTTTTTT

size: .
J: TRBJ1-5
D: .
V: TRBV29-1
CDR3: CSVVPGPYQPQHF
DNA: TGCAGCGTTGTCCCGGGACCTTATCAGCCCCAGCATTTT

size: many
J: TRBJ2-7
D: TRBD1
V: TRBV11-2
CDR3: CASSWDRVRSEQYF
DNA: TGTGCCAGCAGCTGGGACAGGGTGCGTAGCGAGCAGTACTTC

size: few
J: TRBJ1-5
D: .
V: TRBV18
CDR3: CASSFRDPGGNFQPQHF
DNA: TGTGCCAGCTCATTCCGGGACCCGGGGGGTAATTTTCAGCCCCAGCATTTT

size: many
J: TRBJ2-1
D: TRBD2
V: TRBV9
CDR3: CASSVEGTSGRSEGEQFF
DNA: TGTGCCAGCAGCGTAGAGGGGACTAGCGGGAGGTCGGAGGGTGAGCAGTTCTTC

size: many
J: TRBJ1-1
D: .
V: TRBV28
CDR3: CASSLSGTPNTEAFF
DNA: TGTGCCAGCAGTTTATCGGGGACACCGAACACTGAAGCTTTCTTT

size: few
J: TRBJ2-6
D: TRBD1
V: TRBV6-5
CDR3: CASSSGGGANVLTF
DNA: TGTGCCAGCAGTTCAGGGGGCGGGGCCAACGTCCTGACTTTC

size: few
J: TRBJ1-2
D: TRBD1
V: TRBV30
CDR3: CAWTRTGRDLNYGYTF
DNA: TGTGCCTGGACCCGGACAGGGAGGGATCTAAACTATGGCTACACCTTC

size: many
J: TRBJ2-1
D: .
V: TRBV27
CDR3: CASSRGKEQFF
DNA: TGTGCCAGCAGTCGGGGGAAGGAGCAGTTCTTC

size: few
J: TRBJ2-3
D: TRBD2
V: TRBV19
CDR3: CASTHHIAGLGDTQYF
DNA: TGTGCCAGTACCCACCACATAGCGGGATTAGGGGATACGCAGTATTTT

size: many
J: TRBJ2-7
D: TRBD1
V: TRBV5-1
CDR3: CASSFGTGGQLSYEQYF
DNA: TGCGCCAGCAGCTTCGGGACAGGGGGCCAACTTTCCTACGAGCAGTACTTC

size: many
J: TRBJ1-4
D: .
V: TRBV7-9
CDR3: CASGSYEKLFF
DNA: TGTGCCAGCGGATCGTATGAAAAACTGTTTTTT

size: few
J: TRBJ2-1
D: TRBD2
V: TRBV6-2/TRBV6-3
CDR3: CASSGLVYNEQFF
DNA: TGTGCCAGCAGTGGACTAGTCTACAATGAGCAGTTCTTC

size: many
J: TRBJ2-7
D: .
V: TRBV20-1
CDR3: CSASGTHSYEQYF
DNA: TGCAGTGCTTCCGGGACACACTCCTACGAGCAGTACTTC

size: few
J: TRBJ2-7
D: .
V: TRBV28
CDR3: CASSQTNRVHEQYF
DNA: TGTGCCAGCAGTCAAACCAACAGGGTGCACGAGCAGTACTTC

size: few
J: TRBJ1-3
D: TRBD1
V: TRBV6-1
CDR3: CASLPGGALGNTIYF
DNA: TGTGCCAGCCTCCCAGGGGGGGCCCTCGGCAACACCATATATTTT

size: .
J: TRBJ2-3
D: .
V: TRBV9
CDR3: CASSLQTGTDTQYF
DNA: TGTGCCAGCAGCTTACAGACAGGCACAGATACGCAGTATTTT

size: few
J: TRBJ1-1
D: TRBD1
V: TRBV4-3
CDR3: CASSPTPQGDTEAFF
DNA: TGCGCCAGCAGCCCAACCCCGCAGGGGGACACTGAAGCTTTCTTT

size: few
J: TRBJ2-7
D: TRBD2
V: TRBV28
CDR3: CASTSSDSGPYEQYF
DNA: TGTGCCAGCACCTCTTCGGATAGCGGGCCGTACGAGCAGTACTTC

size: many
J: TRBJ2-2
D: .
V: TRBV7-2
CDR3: CASSLRQTVGELFF
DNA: TGTGCCAGCAGCTTAAGGCAGACCGTTGGGGAGCTGTTTTTT

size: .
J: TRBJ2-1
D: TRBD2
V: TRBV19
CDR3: CASSWSSGSSYNEQFF
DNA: TGTGCCAGTAGCTGGAGTAGCGGGAGCTCCTACAATGAGCAGTTCTTC

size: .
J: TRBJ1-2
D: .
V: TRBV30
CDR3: CAWDTGLASTRPNYGYTF
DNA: TGTGCCTGGGATACAGGGCTTGCCTCGACCAGACCTAACTATGGCTACACCTTC